A single sample gave rise to the 29 T cell receptor beta chains below, sequenced in a study of T cell repertoires in cytomegalovirus infection. A single record per CDR3 protein comes from TCRdb applying MiXCR to the reads. The repertoire consists of about 700,000 distinct CDR3 sequences, with around 31% occurring once and the leading ten covering roughly 18%. Their cognate antigens are unknown. The sample consisted of cultured PBMCs, taken from culture after CMV antigen stimulation. The receptors derive from a human donor in good health (CMV status not recorded). Some clones in this sample may be carry-over from other donors' samples.

This clonotype was counted ten times or more. J is TRBJ2-1 and V is TRBV7-2; 9 positions agree with TRBD2. The ends lost 5 bases at V and 6 bases at J; junction bases unmatched: 8. Germline CDR1 and CDR2: SGHTA and FQGNSA. CDR3 length: 15 amino acids. The DNA of the CDR3 is TGTGCCAGCAGCGCTAGCGGGGCGGGGGGCAATGAGCAGTTCTTC. Protein: CASSASGAGGNEQFF.

This clonotype was seen more than once but under ten times. The V gene is TRBV2, the J gene TRBJ1-1; 9 nucleotides line up with TRBD1. Germline values: CDR1 SNHLY, CDR2 FYNNEI. J gave up 4 bases and V 3 bases, and 3 bases lay outside the gene matches. There are 14 residues in the CDR3. CDR3 DNA: TGTGCCAGCAGTGAGGGGACAGGGCCCACTGAAGCTTTCTTT. Translation gives CASSEGTGPTEAFF.

V and J are TRBV14 and TRBJ1-6; D uncertain. V was clipped by 4 bases and J by 6 bases, with 13 bases between them. Per the germline V gene, CDR1 is SGHDN and CDR2 is FVKESK. There are 15 residues in the CDR3. Here the CDR3 reads CASSPRTDPNSPLHF. The CDR3 nucleotides read TGTGCCAGCAGCCCCCGGACCGACCCTAATTCACCCCTCCACTTT.

The V and J genes are TRBV6-6 and TRBJ1-5, with a tentative D call TRBD1 (6 bases). CDR1 is MNHNY, CDR2 SVGAGI, per germline (reference sequence). This CDR3 region has 14 residues. V dropped 7 bases and J dropped 2 bases, with 12 bases sitting between them. CDR3: CASKGGLGNQPQHF. CDR3 sequence (DNA): TGTGCCAGCAAGGGGGGGCTTGGCAATCAGCCCCAGCATTTT.

This chain uses TRBV20-1 with TRBJ1-5, with a weak D call TRBD1 (5 bases). V was clipped by 2 bases and J by 0 bases, with 17 bases between them. Germline loops: CDR1 DFQATT, CDR2 SNEGSKA (reference sequence). The CDR3 covers 17 residues. The CDR3, as DNA: TGCAGTGCTAGATCCTCCCATTGGGGGTATAGCAATCAGCCCCAGCATTTT. This codes for CSARSSHWGYSNQPQHF.

The J gene is TRBJ2-3, the V gene TRBV20-1, with D unresolved. The germline V gene encodes CDR1 DFQATT and CDR2 SNEGSKA (reference sequence). Trimming took off 3 bases at V and 6 bases at J, with 13 bases between the two ends. The CDR3 has 13 residues. The CDR3, as DNA: TGCAGTGCTAGGGTAGAAGGATCGGATACGCAGTATTTT. This translates into CSARVEGSDTQYF.

This clonotype was recorded a few times. The genes are TRBV18 and TRBJ2-7; D is undetermined. Germline V lookup: CDR1 KGHSH, CDR2 LQKENI. Trimming stripped 6 bases from V and 2 bases from J, with 8 bases between. The CDR3 totals 12 residues. DNA of the CDR3: TGTGCCAGCTCCGCGGCCCCCTACGAGCAGTACTTC. Translating it yields CASSAAPYEQYF.

The genes are TRBV20-1 and TRBJ2-7; TRBD1 is a possible D gene (7 bases). V was shortened by 2 bases and J by 0 bases, with 11 bases between the two germline ends. The V gene's germline CDR1 is DFQATT and CDR2 SNEGSKA (reference sequence). There are 14 residues in the CDR3. CDR3: CSARQGGPSYEQYF. CDR3 coding DNA: TGCAGTGCTAGACAGGGGGGACCCTCCTACGAGCAGTACTTC.

In this sample, this clonotype turned up many times. The rearrangement joins TRBV7-2 to TRBJ2-7; 7 bases map to TRBD1. V was clipped by 5 bases and J by 6 bases; unmatched bases: 7. The CDR3 is 13 residues long. Germline-derived CDR1 and CDR2 are SGHTA and FQGNSA. The CDR3 nucleotides read TGTGCCAGCAGCACTACAGGGGCCGGCGAGCAGTACTTC. Translating it yields CASSTTGAGEQYF.

This clonotype was seen a few times. V and J are TRBV14 and TRBJ1-2; perhaps TRBD1 as D (5 bases). Germline CDR1 reads SGHDN; CDR2 reads FVKESK. This CDR3 comprises 18 residues. Between the trimmed V and J ends, which lost 0 bases and 4 bases, there was a span of 21 bases. In nucleotides, the CDR3 is TGTGCCAGCAGCCAAGAATCGTGGCGGGGGAATAACCCCTATGGCTACACCTTC. It specifies CASSQESWRGNNPYGYTF.

This clonotype was recorded many times. This sequence joins TRBV7-6 and TRBJ2-1; TRBD2 aligns across 7 bases. The J segment lost 7 bases and the V segment lost 5 bases, leaving 5 bases of the junction unmatched. This CDR3 region has 13 residues. The germline V gene encodes CDR1 SGHVS and CDR2 FNYEAQ. As DNA, the CDR3 is TGTGCCAGCAGCCCCCGGGAGGATAATGAGCAGTTCTTC. It specifies CASSPREDNEQFF.

In regard to this clonotype: Possible read error: a much larger clone is one base away. The chain has TRBV7-2 and TRBJ2-1; either TRBD1 or TRBD2 may supply D (5 bases each). This CDR3 is 18 amino acids long. CDR1 and CDR2 from the germline V gene are SGHTA and FQGNSA. This chain's CDR3 is CAGSLERVGDPPYNEQFF. CDR3 in DNA: TGTGCCGGCAGCTTAGAACGCGTTGGGGACCCCCCCTACAATGAGCAGTTCTTC.

This clonotype has only a few counts. CDR3 residues: CASTPRGGQETQYF. The CDR3 DNA reads TGTGCCAGCACACCCCGGGGGGGTCAAGAGACCCAGTACTTC. The chain recombines TRBV7-9 with TRBJ2-5, with 8 bases that match TRBD2. With 7 bases clipped from V and 2 bases from J, the junction kept 6 bases outside the gene matches. CDR3 length: 14 residues. Germline V lookup: CDR1 SEHNR, CDR2 FQNEAQ (reference sequence).

This chain uses TRBV11-2 with TRBJ2-7, with a tentative D call TRBD2 (5 bases). Germline CDR1 is SGHAT and CDR2 is FQNNGV. V shed 6 bases and J shed 0 bases, with 12 bases lying between them. The CDR3 has 14 amino acids. The CDR3 DNA follows: TGTGCCAGCAGGCCTACCGGGATCTCCTACGAGCAGTACTTC. It yields the protein CASRPTGISYEQYF.

The rearrangement uses TRBV19 and TRBJ1-2, with unresolved D. CDR1 and CDR2 from the germline V gene are LNHDA and SQIVND (reference sequence). V was clipped by 3 bases and J by 3 bases, with 14 bases between them. This CDR3 has 15 amino acids. The CDR3 coding sequence is TGTGCCAGTAGTATCCGGGAAGGCTGGGACTATGGCTACACCTTC. Translated: CASSIREGWDYGYTF.

The CDR3 reads CASSVRLAVGETQYF. The CDR3 coding sequence is TGTGCCAGCAGCGTCAGACTAGCGGTGGGAGAGACCCAGTACTTC. V and J are TRBV11-2 and TRBJ2-5; TRBD2 matches at 9 bases. Germline assignment: CDR1 SGHAT and CDR2 FQNNGV. Germline trimming cut 5 bases from V and 4 bases from J; bases unmatched to any gene: 8. The length of the CDR3 is 15 residues.

The rearrangement uses TRBV19 and TRBJ1-5, with no clear D. With 1 base removed from V and 8 bases from J, the gap between germline ends came to 6 bases. The CDR3 is 12 residues long. Per germline, CDR1 LNHDA and CDR2 SQIVND (reference sequence). CDR3 loop: CASSIVPEPQHF. CDR3 nucleotide sequence: TGTGCCAGTAGTATAGTCCCTGAGCCCCAGCATTTT.

The rearrangement uses TRBV6-1 and TRBJ2-7; D may be TRBD2 (6 bases). The CDR3 spans 14 residues. Germline lookup yields CDR1 MNHNS and CDR2 SASEGT. V lost 1 base and J lost 3, with 10 bases in between. Written as DNA, the CDR3 is TGTGCCAGCAGTGAAGGCGGAGGGCGCTACGAGCAGTACTTC. Amino acid sequence: CASSEGGGRYEQYF.

The chain links TRBV7-2 to TRBJ2-5; maybe TRBD1 (5 bases). V was clipped by 5 bases and J by 4 bases, with 20 bases between them. Germline CDR1 is SGHTA and CDR2 is FQGNSA. The CDR3 is 16 amino acids. As DNA, the CDR3 is TGTGCCAGCAGCCTTAGACAGAACATCCAAGGAGAGACCCAGTACTTC. It codes for CASSLRQNIQGETQYF.

This clonotype showed up many times. The V gene is TRBV7-2, the J gene TRBJ2-5; possibly TRBD1 for D (6 bases). V was shortened by 3 bases and J by 13 bases, with 24 bases between the two germline ends. The germline V gene has CDR1 SGHTA and CDR2 FQGNSA. This CDR3 has 15 residues. The CDR3 region is CASSFSLGGPSWMYF. The CDR3 DNA reads as TGTGCCAGCAGCTTCTCTTTAGGGGGTCCTAGCTGGATGTACTTC.

V is TRBV5-6 and J is TRBJ1-6; D might be TRBD1 (5 bases). The ends were cut back, 0 bases at V and 8 bases at J, with 9 bases in the middle. From germline, CDR1 is SGHDT and CDR2 YYEEEE. The CDR3 runs 14 residues. The CDR3 DNA sequence: TGTGCCAGCAGCTTGGGACAGCGAGATTCACCCCTCCACTTT. Residues: CASSLGQRDSPLHF.

The CDR3 nucleotides read TGTGCCAGCTCACCCACGAATTTGGGGGGAGCTTTCTTT. Protein product: CASSPTNLGGAFF. This chain uses TRBV18 with TRBJ1-1, with a weak D call TRBD1 (5 bases). Trimming pared 3 bases from V and 10 bases from J, leaving 15 bases between. The CDR3 length is 13 residues. Germline V CDR1 and CDR2: KGHSH, LQKENI.

The chain has TRBV7-9 and TRBJ1-1; 7 bases match TRBD1. Germline loops: CDR1 SEHNR, CDR2 FQNEAQ (reference sequence). The trim removed 6 bases at V and 0 bases at J, leaving 10 bases unmatched. The CDR3 is 16 residues long. The CDR3 DNA reads TGTGCCAGCAGACCGCAACAGGGGTTCATGAACACTGAAGCTTTCTTT. Its protein is CASRPQQGFMNTEAFF.

This clonotype has a handful of counts. The chain recombines TRBV10-3 with TRBJ2-3; D may be TRBD2 (5 bases). Trimming stripped 5 bases from V and 0 bases from J, with 12 bases between. CDR1 and CDR2 from the germline V gene are ENHRY and SYGVKD. The CDR3 is made up of 15 amino acids. The chain's CDR3 is CAISRGGASTDTQYF. For the CDR3, the DNA is TGTGCCATCAGTCGGGGTGGCGCTAGCACAGATACGCAGTATTTT.

The chain joins TRBV2 to TRBJ1-4; TRBD1 is a possible D gene (5 bases). Looked up from germline, CDR1 is SNHLY and CDR2 is FYNNEI. V was trimmed by 6 bases and J by 5 bases, leaving 16 bases between them. CDR3 length: 15 amino acids. The CDR3 DNA is TGTGCCAGCAGCGAACGACAGACAAGGAATGAAAAACTGTTTTTT. Residues: CASSERQTRNEKLFF. The full variable domain, in which reference TRBV2 and TRBJ1-4 provide the parts outside the CDR3, is EPEVTQTPSHQVTQMGQEVILRCVPISNHLYFYWYRQILGQKVEFLVSFYNNEISEKSEIFDDQFSVERPDGSNFTLKIRSTKLEDSAMYFCASSERQTRNEKLFFGSGTQLSVL.

This clonotype has just a few counts. The chain couples TRBV6-2 or TRBV6-3 to TRBJ1-1, with 11 bases lining up with TRBD1. The germline gives CDR1 MNHEY, CDR2 SVGEGT. This CDR3 is 18 amino acids long. V was pared by 6 bases and J by 1 base, with 13 bases of the junction left unmatched. The CDR3 loop is CASSLPPGTGGWNTEAFF. Here the CDR3 DNA reads TGTGCCAGCAGCCTCCCACCCGGGACAGGGGGATGGAACACTGAAGCTTTCTTT.

The chain joins TRBV5-1 to TRBJ2-1; possible D gene TRBD1, 6 bases. V was trimmed by 6 bases and J by 0 bases, leaving 13 bases between them. Germline assignment: CDR1 SGHRS and CDR2 YFSETQ. The CDR3 contains 15 residues. The CDR3 DNA follows: TGCGCCAGCACCCTACGGACAGCCTCCTACAATGAGCAGTTCTTC. It specifies CASTLRTASYNEQFF. The whole variable domain, filled in from reference TRBV5-1 and TRBJ2-1, reads KAGVTQTPRYLIKTRGQQVTLSCSPISGHRSVSWYQQTPGQGLQFLFEYFSETQRNKGNFPGRFSGRQFSNSRSEMNVSTLELGDSALYLCASTLRTASYNEQFFGPGTRLTVL.

This sequence joins TRBV10-3 and TRBJ2-7; 9 bases line up with TRBD1. Trimming cost V 10 bases and J 4 bases; bases outside gene matches: 8. The CDR3 loop spans 13 amino acids. CDR1 is ENHRY and CDR2 is SYGVKD in the germline V gene. The DNA for the CDR3 is TGTGCCACTCTCATGACAGGGGGGTACGAGCAGTACTTC. This encodes CATLMTGGYEQYF.

The chain is built from TRBV3-1 and TRBJ1-5; D gene unclear. The germline V gene encodes CDR1 LGHDT and CDR2 YNNKEL (reference sequence). V was trimmed by 4 bases and J by 4 bases, leaving 8 bases between them. The CDR3 loop spans 13 amino acids. The CDR3 nucleotides are TGTGCCAGCAGCCCCTTCCTTAATCAGCCCCAGCATTTT. This codes for CASSPFLNQPQHF.